Included here is one TCR beta chain sequence, with context. Its antigen is still unknown. Clones were sequenced by immunoSEQ multiplex PCR, and TCRdb holds only the in-frame ones, with some missing. The sample consists of some 350,000 clones, 85% to 90% of them appearing once. Stated treatment: roughly 19 received Ad26.COV2.S at low or high dose, single or two shots; about 5 received placebo; per-sample allocation not given. Collection of samples fell on day 63 after the first vaccine or placebo injection. This sample is part of a study of Ad26.COV2.S vaccination and SARS-CoV-2 variants. The study, taken as a whole, reports: Analyses of TCR breadth and depth may have underestimated total T cell responses.

The sample was peripheral blood, taken in a trial of Ad26.COV2.S vaccine versus placebo. This TCR derives from a person between 18 and 60 years old who received the Ad26.COV2.S COVID-19 vaccine or a placebo.

CDR3 nucleotides: TGTGCCACTCAGGGTCGGGGTCCTGAGCAGTTCTTC. This gives the protein CATQGRGPEQFF. The chain links TRBV6-5 to TRBJ2-1; D could derive from TRBD1 or TRBD2 (5 bases each). Germline values: CDR1 MNHEY, CDR2 SVGAGI. The V and J ends lost 10 bases and 9 bases respectively, with 16 bases between them. The CDR3 is made up of 12 amino acids.